This is a list of T cell receptor beta chains from one sample in a study of molecular identifiers for immune sequencing clone quantification. Using its own MiXCR run on the PCR reads, TCRdb lists one record per CDR3 protein. The table lists some 590,000 distinct CDR3 sequences, 25% of them singletons. The sample comprised naive CD8+ T cells from blood, with Jurkat cell RNA spiked in. The receptors were gathered from a human donor in good health. Some libraries in this study had Jurkat cell RNA spiked in. Each CDR3 is given with its conserved first and last residue. The D gene is left open where the match is weak. Clone size is not always given. Where it is, it says once, few, many or a class for expanded clones.

CSVELVGSGANVLTF	TGCAGCGTTGAGTTGGTGGGGTCTGGGGCCAACGTCCTGACTTTC	TRBJ2-6	many	TRBV29-1	-
CASSRSSGDSPLHF	TGCGCCAGCAGCCGCTCCTCCGGAGATTCACCCCTCCACTTT	TRBJ1-6	-	TRBV4-1	-
CAISDPGTQVEQYF	TGTGCCATCAGTGACCCCGGGACACAGGTCGAGCAGTACTTC	TRBJ2-7	many	TRBV10-3	-
CSARGTGEYGYTF	TGCAGTGCTAGGGGGACAGGGGAGTATGGCTACACCTTC	TRBJ1-2	-	TRBV20-1	TRBD1
CASSVRGTTYEQYF	TGTGCCAGTTCTGTCCGGGGCACGACCTACGAGCAGTACTTC	TRBJ2-7	-	TRBV19	-
CASSLAGGLGYEQYF	TGTGCCAGCAGTTTAGCAGGAGGACTGGGCTACGAGCAGTACTTC	TRBJ2-7	-	TRBV12-3/TRBV12-4	-
CASSLRAAPSTDTQYF	TGTGCCAGCAGCTTACGAGCGGCCCCAAGCACAGATACGCAGTATTTT	TRBJ2-3	many	TRBV7-6	-
CASILRRSVEQYF	TGTGCCAGCATCCTCCGGCGGTCGGTCGAGCAGTACTTC	TRBJ2-7	few	TRBV11-2	-
CASSIGLAGVTEQFF	TGTGCCAGCAGTATAGGACTAGCGGGAGTGACTGAGCAGTTCTTC	TRBJ2-1	-	TRBV27	TRBD2
CASSPRRAGQGAYEQYF	TGTGCCAGTAGCCCCCGGAGAGCTGGACAGGGGGCCTACGAGCAGTACTTC	TRBJ2-7	few	TRBV19	TRBD1
CASSYNSGTYSNQPQHF	TGTGCCAGCAGTTACAATTCCGGGACGTATAGCAATCAGCCCCAGCATTTT	TRBJ1-5	many	TRBV6-6	-
CASSQPLDTQYF	TGTGCCAGCAGCCAACCTCTAGATACGCAGTATTTT	TRBJ2-3	many	TRBV14	-
CASNPRGFETQYF	TGTGCCAGCAACCCGAGGGGTTTCGAGACCCAGTACTTC	TRBJ2-5	many	TRBV7-3	-
CASSLVRPGDTQYF	TGTGCCAGCAGCTTGGTCCGCCCTGGGGATACGCAGTATTTT	TRBJ2-3	many	TRBV7-2	-
CASSSYKETQYF	TGTGCCAGCAGCTCGTATAAAGAGACCCAGTACTTC	TRBJ2-5	many	TRBV7-9	-
CASTIPGQILSGANVLTF	TGTGCCAGTACGATCCCGGGACAAATCCTCTCTGGGGCCAACGTCCTGACTTTC	TRBJ2-6	many	TRBV19	-
CASSQSRSGAAYNEQFF	TGCGCCAGCAGCCAGTCCCGTAGCGGGGCCGCCTACAATGAGCAGTTCTTC	TRBJ2-1	-	TRBV4-3	TRBD2
CASSYLRGTSNQPQHF	TGTGCCAGCAGTTACCTTAGGGGGACTAGCAATCAGCCCCAGCATTTT	TRBJ1-5	many	TRBV6-6	-
CASSRGQGENQPQHF	TGCGCCAGCAGCCGGGGACAGGGCGAAAATCAGCCCCAGCATTTT	TRBJ1-5	many	TRBV4-1	TRBD1
CASSNQGSGGSLVETQYF	TGTGCCAGTAGTAACCAGGGGAGTGGCGGGAGCCTGGTTGAGACCCAGTACTTC	TRBJ2-5	few	TRBV19	-
CASSLNLLTENYEQYF	TGTGCCAGCAGTTTGAACCTGTTGACAGAAAACTACGAGCAGTACTTC	TRBJ2-7	few	TRBV28	-
CASSEFNSSPLHF	TGTGCCAGCAGTGAATTCAACAGCTCACCCCTCCACTTT	TRBJ1-6	many	TRBV25-1	-
CASGYGTGGASMPEAFF	TGCGCCAGCGGATACGGGACAGGGGGCGCGTCCATGCCTGAAGCTTTCTTT	TRBJ1-1	many	TRBV5-1	TRBD1
CASSDLLTETYEQYF	TGTGCCAGCAGTGATCTATTGACGGAAACCTACGAGCAGTACTTC	TRBJ2-7	many	TRBV6-1	-
CAWRREGSGNSPLHF	TGTGCCTGGAGGAGGGAGGGGTCGGGGAATTCACCCCTCCACTTT	TRBJ1-6	few	TRBV30	-
CSPNWGRDGSYEQYF	TGCAGCCCCAATTGGGGACGGGATGGTTCCTACGAGCAGTACTTC	TRBJ2-7	-	TRBV20-1	-
CASSQPGTGETQYF	TGCGCCAGCAGCCAACCGGGGACAGGGGAGACCCAGTACTTC	TRBJ2-5	many	TRBV5-1	TRBD1
CASSEVDRGSEQYF	TGTGCCAGCAGTGAGGTGGACCGAGGGAGCGAGCAGTACTTC	TRBJ2-7	-	TRBV27	-
CASRHGQGLAGELFF	TGTGCCAGCAGACACGGACAGGGATTGGCCGGGGAGCTGTTTTTT	TRBJ2-2	-	TRBV12-3/TRBV12-4	TRBD1
CASSYSRDSLLSGANVLTF	TGTGCCAGCAGTTACTCGAGGGACAGCCTCCTCTCTGGGGCCAACGTCCTGACTTTC	TRBJ2-6	-	TRBV6-2/TRBV6-3	TRBD1
CASSTTVNTGELFF	TGTGCCAGCAGCACGACAGTGAACACCGGGGAGCTGTTTTTT	TRBJ2-2	-	TRBV6-5	-
CASRAGRGSAYEQYF	TGTGCCAGCAGGGCCGGACGGGGCAGTGCCTACGAGCAGTACTTC	TRBJ2-7	-	TRBV2	-
CASSSQLRGGVDTQYF	TGTGCCAGCAGCTCTCAATTACGGGGGGGGGTAGATACGCAGTATTTT	TRBJ2-3	few	TRBV7-9	TRBD2
CASSSRTGSYEQYF	TGTGCCAGCAGTTCTCGGACCGGGTCCTACGAGCAGTACTTC	TRBJ2-7	many	TRBV12-3/TRBV12-4	-
CASSFKGAGTDTQYF	TGTGCCAGCAGTTTTAAGGGGGCGGGCACAGATACGCAGTATTTT	TRBJ2-3	-	TRBV12-3/TRBV12-4	TRBD1